This T cell receptor (beta chain) is from a study of blood T cells in healthy people across ages. Study-wide results and limits: The study found more naive CD4+ cells and higher diversity in long-lived than aged donors. The authors considered diversity estimates from one million T cells to be underestimates.

Sample-barcoded 5' priming and a J-beta primer mix drove a second PCR of roughly 6 to 12 cycles. TCRdb itself ran the 5' RACE reads through MiXCR, one entry per CDR3 protein. The sample comprises about 970,000 distinct CDR3 sequences, roughly 47% of which are singletons, and about 21% rests with the top ten. This clonotype was seen ten or more times. The antigen is not known. V trimming: 7 bases; J trimming: 2 bases; junction bases outside the gene matches: 9. The CDR3 is made up of 15 amino acids. Germline CDR1 is MDHEN and CDR2 is SYDVKM. The genes are TRBV28 and TRBJ2-7; 9 bases match TRBD2. The origin of this receptor is a woman in her fifties or sixties in good health. Sequenced input: blood. The CDR3 region is CASKSAAGGTYEQYF. CDR3 in DNA: TGTGCCAGCAAGTCCGCAGCGGGAGGCACCTACGAGCAGTACTTC.